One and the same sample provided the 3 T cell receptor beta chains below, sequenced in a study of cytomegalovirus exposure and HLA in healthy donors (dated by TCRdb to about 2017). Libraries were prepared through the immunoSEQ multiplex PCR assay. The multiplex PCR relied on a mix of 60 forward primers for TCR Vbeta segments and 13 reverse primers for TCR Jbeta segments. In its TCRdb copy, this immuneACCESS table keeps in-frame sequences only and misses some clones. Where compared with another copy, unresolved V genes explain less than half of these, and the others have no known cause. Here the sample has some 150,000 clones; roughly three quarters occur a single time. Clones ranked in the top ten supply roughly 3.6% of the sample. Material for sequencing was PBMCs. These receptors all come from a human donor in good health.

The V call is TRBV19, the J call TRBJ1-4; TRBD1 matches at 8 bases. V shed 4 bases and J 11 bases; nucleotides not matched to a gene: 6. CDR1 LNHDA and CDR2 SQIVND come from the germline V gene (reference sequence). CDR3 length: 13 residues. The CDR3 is CASSNGQGWKLFF. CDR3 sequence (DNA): TGTGCCAGTAGTAACGGACAGGGATGGAAACTGTTTTTT.

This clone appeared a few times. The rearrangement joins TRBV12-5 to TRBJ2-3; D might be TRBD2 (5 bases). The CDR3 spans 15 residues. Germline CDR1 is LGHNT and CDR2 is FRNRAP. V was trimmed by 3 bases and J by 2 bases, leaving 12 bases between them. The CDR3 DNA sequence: TGTGCTAGTGGTTTAGGGAGAGTTACCACAGATACGCAGTATTTT. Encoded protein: CASGLGRVTTDTQYF.

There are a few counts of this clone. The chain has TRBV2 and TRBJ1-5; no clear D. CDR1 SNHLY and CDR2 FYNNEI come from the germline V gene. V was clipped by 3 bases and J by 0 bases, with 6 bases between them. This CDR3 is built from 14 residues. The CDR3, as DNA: TGTGCCAGCAGTGACAGGTATAGCAATCAGCCCCAGCATTTT. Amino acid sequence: CASSDRYSNQPQHF.